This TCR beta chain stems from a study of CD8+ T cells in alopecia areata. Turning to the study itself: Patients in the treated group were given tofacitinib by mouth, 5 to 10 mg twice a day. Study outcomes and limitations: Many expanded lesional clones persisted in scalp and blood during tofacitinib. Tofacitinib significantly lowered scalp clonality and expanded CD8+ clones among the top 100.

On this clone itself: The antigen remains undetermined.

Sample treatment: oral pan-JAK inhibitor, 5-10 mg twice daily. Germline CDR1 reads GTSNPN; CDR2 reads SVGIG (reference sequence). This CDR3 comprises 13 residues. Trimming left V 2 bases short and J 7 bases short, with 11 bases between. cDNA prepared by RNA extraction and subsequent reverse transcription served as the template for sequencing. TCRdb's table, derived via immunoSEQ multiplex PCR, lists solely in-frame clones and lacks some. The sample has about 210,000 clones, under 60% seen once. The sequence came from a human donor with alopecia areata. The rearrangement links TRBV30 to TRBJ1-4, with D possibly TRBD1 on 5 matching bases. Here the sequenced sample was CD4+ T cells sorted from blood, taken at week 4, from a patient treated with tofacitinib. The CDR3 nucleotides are TGTGCCTGGAGTCCGGGGACCTTTGAAAAACTGTTTTTT. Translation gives CAWSPGTFEKLFF.